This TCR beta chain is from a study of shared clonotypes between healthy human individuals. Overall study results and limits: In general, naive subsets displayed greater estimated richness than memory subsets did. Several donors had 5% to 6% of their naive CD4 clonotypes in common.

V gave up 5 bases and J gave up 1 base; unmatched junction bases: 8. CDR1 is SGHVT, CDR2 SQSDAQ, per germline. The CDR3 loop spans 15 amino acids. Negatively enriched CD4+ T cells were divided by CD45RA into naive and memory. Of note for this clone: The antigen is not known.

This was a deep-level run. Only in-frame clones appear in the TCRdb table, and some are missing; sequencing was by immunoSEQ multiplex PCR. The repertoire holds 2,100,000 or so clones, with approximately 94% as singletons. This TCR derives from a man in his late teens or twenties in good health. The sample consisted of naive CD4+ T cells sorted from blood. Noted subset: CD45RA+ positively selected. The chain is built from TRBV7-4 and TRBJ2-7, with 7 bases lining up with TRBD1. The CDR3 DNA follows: TGTGCCAGCAGCGAACCGGGACAGTCTTCCTACGAGCAGTACTTC. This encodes CASSEPGQSSYEQYF.